Given below is one T cell receptor (beta chain) in context. Its antigen is still unknown. Assay used: immunoSEQ multiplex PCR; TCRdb lists only in-frame clones, some missing. The sample contains around 2,400 clones, 22% of which appear only once. Treatment specified: randomized to nivolumab then ipilimumab (arm A) or the reverse (arm B). DNA-damaging chemotherapy had not been given to any patient beforehand. The germline V gene encodes CDR1 MNHGY and CDR2 SAAAGT. The J segment lost 8 bases and the V segment lost 6 bases, leaving 11 bases of the junction unmatched. The CDR3 sequence is 14 residues long. The sample comes from a study of sequential checkpoint blockade in melanoma. Background on the study: Roughly 22 patients had matched tumor biopsies before treatment and at week 13 after nivolumab or ipilimumab alone.

Study outcomes and limitations: PD-L1 staining and CD8+ counts, not mutational load, tracked tumor T-cell clonality. In arm A, pretreatment tumor clonality was associated with response.

This receptor was identified in a human donor with melanoma. This specimen was tumor tissue (inferred from file names), taken from a patient given nivolumab and ipilimumab in sequence. The rearrangement uses TRBV6-8 and TRBJ1-2; 8 positions agree with TRBD1. The CDR3 sequence is CASRPRTGRVGYTF. In DNA, the CDR3 is TGTGCCAGCAGACCTCGGACAGGGAGAGTCGGCTACACCTTC.